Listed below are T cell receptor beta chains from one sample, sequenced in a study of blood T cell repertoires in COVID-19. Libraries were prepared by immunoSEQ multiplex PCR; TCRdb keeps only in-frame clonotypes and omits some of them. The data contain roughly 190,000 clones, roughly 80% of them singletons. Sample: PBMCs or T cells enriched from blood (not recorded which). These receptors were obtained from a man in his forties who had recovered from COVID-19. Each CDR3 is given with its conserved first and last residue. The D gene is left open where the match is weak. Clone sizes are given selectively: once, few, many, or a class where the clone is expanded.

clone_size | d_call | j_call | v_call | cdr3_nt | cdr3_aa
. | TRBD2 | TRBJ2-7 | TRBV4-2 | TGTGCCAGCAGCCACCCCAGGGCACTAGCGGGAACCGAGCAGTACTTC | CASSHPRALAGTEQYF
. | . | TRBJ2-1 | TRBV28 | TGTGCCGCCGACGCAGGAGGGAGCTCCTACAATGAGCAGTTCTTC | CAADAGGSSYNEQFF
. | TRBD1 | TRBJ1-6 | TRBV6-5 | TGTGCCAGCAGTCGGGACAGAAATTCACCCCTCCACTTT | CASSRDRNSPLHF
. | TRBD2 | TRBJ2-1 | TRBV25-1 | TGTGCCAGCAGTAGCGCGGGGCTAGCGGGAGTAAGGGAGCAGTTCTTC | CASSSAGLAGVREQFF
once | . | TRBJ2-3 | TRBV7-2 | TGTGCCAGCAGCCGACAGCCCACAGATACGCAGTATTTT | CASSRQPTDTQYF
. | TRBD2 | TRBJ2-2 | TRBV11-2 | TGTGCCAGCAGCGAAACTAGCGGGGGTTACACCGGGGAGCTGTTTTTT | CASSETSGGYTGELFF
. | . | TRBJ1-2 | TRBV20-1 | TGCAGTGCCTCAGCAGGGTACGGCTACACCTTC | CSASAGYGYTF
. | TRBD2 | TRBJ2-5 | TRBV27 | TGTGCCAGCAGTACCCGGACTAGCGGGAAAGAGACCCAGTACTTC | CASSTRTSGKETQYF
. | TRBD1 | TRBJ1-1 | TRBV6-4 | TGTGCCAGCAGGGAGGACAGGGGAAGGACTGAAGCTTTCTTT | CASREDRGRTEAFF
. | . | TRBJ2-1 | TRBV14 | TGTGCCAGCAGCCAAGGGGCCGGGGATGAGCAGTTCTTC | CASSQGAGDEQFF
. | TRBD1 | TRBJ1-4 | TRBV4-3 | TGCGCCAGCAGCCACCCGGGACAGGGTGTGGGAAAACTGTTTTTT | CASSHPGQGVGKLFF
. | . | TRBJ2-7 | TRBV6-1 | TGTGCCAGCAGTGAAGTAGGGGGGGAGGCAAAGCAGTACTTC | CASSEVGGEAKQYF
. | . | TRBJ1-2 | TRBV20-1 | TGCAGCAGGGACTCAAGCTATGGCTACACCTTC | CSRDSSYGYTF
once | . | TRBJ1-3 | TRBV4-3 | TGCGCCAGCAGCCCAGCAGACAGCAGCTCTGGAAACACCATATATTTT | CASSPADSSSGNTIYF
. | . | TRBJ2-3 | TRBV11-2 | TGTGCCAGCAGTCAAATTAGGGGATTCACAGATACGCAGTATTTT | CASSQIRGFTDTQYF
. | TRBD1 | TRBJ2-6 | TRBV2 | TGTGCCAGCAGTCAGACAGGGCCTGGGGCCAACGTCCTGACTTTC | CASSQTGPGANVLTF
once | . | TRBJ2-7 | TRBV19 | TGTGCCAGTAGTACAGGCAGGCGTTACGAGCAGTACTTC | CASSTGRRYEQYF
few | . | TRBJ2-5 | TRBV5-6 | TGTGCCAGCAAAAACAGGAACCAAGAGACCCAGTACTTC | CASKNRNQETQYF
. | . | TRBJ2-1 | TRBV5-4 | TGTGCCAGCAGCTTGCGGGGGGCTCATGAGCAGTTCTTC | CASSLRGAHEQFF
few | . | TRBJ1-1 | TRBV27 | TGTGCCAGCAGTTTAGTCGCAGGGTGGACTGAAGCTTTCTTT | CASSLVAGWTEAFF
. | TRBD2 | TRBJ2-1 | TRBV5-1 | TGCGCCAGCAGGGCGGGACTAGCGGGAGTGACCCCTACTGAGCAGTTCTTC | CASRAGLAGVTPTEQFF
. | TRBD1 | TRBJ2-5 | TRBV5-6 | TGTGCCAGCACATTACGATCGGGACAGGGTGGGGAGACCCAGTACTTC | CASTLRSGQGGETQYF
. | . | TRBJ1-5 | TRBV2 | TGTGCCAGCAAGGGCCGGGATTATCAGCCCCAGCATTTT | CASKGRDYQPQHF
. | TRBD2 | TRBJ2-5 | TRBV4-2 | TGTGCCAGCAGCCCGGAGAGGACTAGCGGGATGTGGCAAGAGACCCAGTACTTC | CASSPERTSGMWQETQYF
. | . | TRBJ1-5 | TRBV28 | TGTGCCAGCAGTTTCGTGGGGGCTAGCAATCAGCCCCAGCATTTT | CASSFVGASNQPQHF
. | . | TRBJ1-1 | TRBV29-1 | TGCAGCGTCAACGAGGGAAGGATCACTGAAGCTTTCTTT | CSVNEGRITEAFF
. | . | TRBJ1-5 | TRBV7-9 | TGTGCCAGCAGCTCCCCAGGTATCAATCAGCCCCAGCATTTT | CASSSPGINQPQHF
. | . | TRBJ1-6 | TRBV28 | TGTGCCAGCAGTTTATTTGGGCAATCACCCCTCCACTTT | CASSLFGQSPLHF
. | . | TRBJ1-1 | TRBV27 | TGTGCCAGCAGTTTATCCGGCAGGGATGCCACTGAAGCTTTCTTT | CASSLSGRDATEAFF
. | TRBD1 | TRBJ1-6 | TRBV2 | TGTGCCAGCAGTGAAAGGCAGACAGGGGGAAATTCACCCCTCCACTTT | CASSERQTGGNSPLHF
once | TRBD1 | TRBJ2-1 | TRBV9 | TGTGCCAGCAGCGTAGGGGACAGGGGGCGAGATGAGCAGTTCTTC | CASSVGDRGRDEQFF
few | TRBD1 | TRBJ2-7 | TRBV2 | TGTGCCAGCACCATCCCCTCGACAGGGGGCCACGAGCAGTACTTC | CASTIPSTGGHEQYF
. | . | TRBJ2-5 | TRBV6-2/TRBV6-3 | TGTGCCAGCACCCCCCCCGGCAGGGAAGAGACCCAGTACTTC | CASTPPGREETQYF
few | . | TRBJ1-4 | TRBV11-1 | TGTGCCAGCAGCCGCCGGGACACCAATGGCCGGGAAAAACTGTTTTTT | CASSRRDTNGREKLFF
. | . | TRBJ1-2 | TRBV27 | TGTGCCAGCAGTGCCCGGGTCAACTATGGCTACACCTTC | CASSARVNYGYTF
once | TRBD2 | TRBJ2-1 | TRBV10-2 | TGCGCCAGCAGTGAGGTCCGGACTAGCGGGCGAAATGAGCAGTTCTTC | CASSEVRTSGRNEQFF
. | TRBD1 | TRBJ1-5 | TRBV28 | TGTGCCAGCAGACAGGGGCTCCATCAGCCCCAGCATTTT | CASRQGLHQPQHF
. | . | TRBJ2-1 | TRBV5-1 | TGCGCCAGCAGCTTGGGCAGTAACAATGAGCAGTTCTTC | CASSLGSNNEQFF
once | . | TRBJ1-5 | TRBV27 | TGTGCCAGCAGCCTAGGTACAGGGACGGATCAGCCCCAGCATTTT | CASSLGTGTDQPQHF
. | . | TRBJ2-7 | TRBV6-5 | TGTGCCAGCAGTACCTACAGGGAGCACGAGCAGTACTTC | CASSTYREHEQYF
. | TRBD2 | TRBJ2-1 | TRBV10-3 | TGTGCCATCAGAAGGACTAGCGGGTCGTCCTACAATGAGCAGTTCTTC | CAIRRTSGSSYNEQFF
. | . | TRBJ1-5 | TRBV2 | TGTGCCAGCAGTGACCCTCCGGTTACCAGCGGTCAGCCCCAGCATTTT | CASSDPPVTSGQPQHF
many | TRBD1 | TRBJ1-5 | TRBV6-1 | TGTGCCAGCAGTGAAGGAAGGACAGGGGGCTTCCAGCCCCAGCATTTT | CASSEGRTGGFQPQHF
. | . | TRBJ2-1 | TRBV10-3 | TGTGCCATCAGTGAGCCGGGGACAAATGTAAATGAGCAGTTCTTC | CAISEPGTNVNEQFF
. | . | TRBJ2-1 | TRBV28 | TGTGCCAGTCTGGCCGACTACAATGAGCAGTTCTTC | CASLADYNEQFF
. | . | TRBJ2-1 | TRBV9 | TGTGCCAGCAGCACTACTAAGGCCCGGCCTTATGAGCAGTTCTTC | CASSTTKARPYEQFF
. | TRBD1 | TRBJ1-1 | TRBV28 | TGTGCCAGCAGTTTCAGTGGGACAGAGGTTACTGAAGCTTTCTTT | CASSFSGTEVTEAFF
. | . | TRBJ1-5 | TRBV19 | TGTGCCAGTAGTCGCCAGAGGCTTAGCAATCAGCCCCAGCATTTT | CASSRQRLSNQPQHF
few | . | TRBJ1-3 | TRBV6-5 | TGTGCCAGCACCAAAGACACAGTCTCTGGAAACACCATATATTTT | CASTKDTVSGNTIYF